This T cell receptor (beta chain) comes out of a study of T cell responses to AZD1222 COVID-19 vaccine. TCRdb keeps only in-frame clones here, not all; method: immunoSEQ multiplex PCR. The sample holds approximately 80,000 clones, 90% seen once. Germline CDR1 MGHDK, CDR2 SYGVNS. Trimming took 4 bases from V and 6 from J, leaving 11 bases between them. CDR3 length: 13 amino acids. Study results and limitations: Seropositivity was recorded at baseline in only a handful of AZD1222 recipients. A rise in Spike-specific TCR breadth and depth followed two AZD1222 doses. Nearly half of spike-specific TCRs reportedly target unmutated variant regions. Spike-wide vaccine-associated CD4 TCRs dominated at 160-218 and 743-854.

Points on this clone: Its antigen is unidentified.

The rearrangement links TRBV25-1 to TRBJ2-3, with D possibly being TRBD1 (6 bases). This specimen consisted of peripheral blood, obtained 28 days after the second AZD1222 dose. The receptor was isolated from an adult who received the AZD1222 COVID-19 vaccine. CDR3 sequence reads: CASSVGAGDTQYF. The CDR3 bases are TGTGCCAGCAGTGTGGGGGCCGGTGATACGCAGTATTTT.